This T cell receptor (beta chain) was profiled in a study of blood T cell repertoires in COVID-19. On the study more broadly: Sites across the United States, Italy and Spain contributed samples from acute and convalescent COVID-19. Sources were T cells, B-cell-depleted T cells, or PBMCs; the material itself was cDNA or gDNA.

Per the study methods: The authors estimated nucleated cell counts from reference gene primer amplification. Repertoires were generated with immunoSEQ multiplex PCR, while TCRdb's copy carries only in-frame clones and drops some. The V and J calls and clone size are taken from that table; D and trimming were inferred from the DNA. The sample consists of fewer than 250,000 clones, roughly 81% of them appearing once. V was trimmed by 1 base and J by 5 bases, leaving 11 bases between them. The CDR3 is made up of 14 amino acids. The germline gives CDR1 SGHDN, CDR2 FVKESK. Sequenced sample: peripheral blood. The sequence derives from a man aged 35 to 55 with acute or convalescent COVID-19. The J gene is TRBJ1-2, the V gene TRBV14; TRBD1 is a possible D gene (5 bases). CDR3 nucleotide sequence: TGTGCCAGCAGCCAAGGGGCGGGGACTTATGGCTACACCTTC. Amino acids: CASSQGAGTYGYTF.